The 23 T cell receptor beta chains listed next were all sequenced from one sample in a study of CD8 T cells in Susac syndrome. An input of roughly 0.5 to 1 ug of RNA was subjected to reverse transcription using random hexamers. TCRdb independently ran MiXCR on the immunoSEQ multiplex PCR reads; one entry per CDR3 protein. The sample records approximately 120,000 distinct CDR3 sequences, more than 85% being singletons. Material: CD8+ T cells from PBMCs. The source is a human donor with multiple sclerosis.

The rearrangement joins TRBV5-1 to TRBJ2-1; 15 nucleotides line up with TRBD2. The CDR3 consists of 17 residues. V dropped 4 bases and J dropped 4; count of bases not matched to a gene: 6. Germline CDR1 is SGHRS and CDR2 is YFSETQ. The CDR3 nucleotides are TGCGCCAGCAGCCGCTGGACTAGCGGGAGGGCGTACAATGAGCAGTTCTTC. Protein sequence: CASSRWTSGRAYNEQFF.

The CDR3 region has the DNA TGCAGTGCTAGTCGGGGGCTCTCAAAGCGGTATGAGCAGTTCTTC. It specifies CSASRGLSKRYEQFF. This chain connects TRBV20-1 to TRBJ2-1; D may match TRBD1 or TRBD2 (6 bases each). The CDR3 sequence is 15 residues long. Trimming pared 3 bases from V and 8 bases from J, leaving 20 bases between. CDR1 DFQATT and CDR2 SNEGSKA come from the germline V gene (reference sequence).

The chain uses TRBV19 and TRBJ2-5; D unresolved. Germline CDR1 and CDR2: LNHDA and SQIVND (reference sequence). The V end lost 5 bases, the J end lost 2 bases, and 12 bases lay between the germline ends. The CDR3 has 14 residues. The CDR3 protein is CASSPVSAQETQYF. The CDR3, as DNA: TGTGCCAGTAGTCCCGTTAGTGCTCAAGAGACCCAGTACTTC. Using reference TRBV19 and TRBJ2-5 for the parts outside the CDR3, the full variable domain is DGGITQSPKYLFRKEGQNVTLSCEQNLNHDAMYWYRQDPGQGLRLIYYSQIVNDFQKGDIAEGYSVSREKKESFPLTVTSAQKNPTAFYLCASSPVSAQETQYFGPGTRLLVL.

The chain uses TRBV27 and TRBJ2-5; D may be TRBD1 (6 bases). V was cut by 8 bases and J by 5 bases, with 15 bases left in between. There are 13 residues in the CDR3. Per germline, CDR1 MNHEY and CDR2 SMNVEV (reference sequence). The CDR3 nucleotides are TGTGCCAGCCAAACGTGGGGGCGTGAGACCCAGTACTTC. It yields the protein CASQTWGRETQYF.

The rearrangement links TRBV25-1 to TRBJ2-7; unclear D gene. Germline V gene lookup returns CDR1 MGHDK and CDR2 SYGVNS. The CDR3 runs to 13 residues. The ends were cut back, 4 bases at V and 2 bases at J, with 9 bases in the middle. The CDR3 DNA follows: TGTGCCAGCAGTGCTATGCCACCCTACGAGCAGTACGTC. Amino acid sequence: CASSAMPPYEQYV.

CDR3 in amino acids: CASSEGVRSGNTIYF. CDR3 nucleotides: TGTGCCAGCAGTGAGGGGGTACGGTCTGGAAACACCATATATTTT. The chain links TRBV25-1 to TRBJ1-3, with TRBD1 as a possible D gene (5 bases). Trimming stripped 3 bases from V and 1 base from J, with 10 bases between. The CDR3 totals 15 residues. Germline V gene data show CDR1 as MGHDK and CDR2 as SYGVNS.

This chain joins TRBV29-1 and TRBJ2-7; TRBD2 matches 10 bases. Germline assignment: CDR1 SQVTM and CDR2 ANQGSEA. The trim removed 4 bases at V and 2 bases at J, leaving 8 bases unmatched. The CDR3 is made up of 15 amino acids. CDR3 nucleotide sequence: TGCAGCGTTGCCCAAGAACTAGCGGGGCCCTACGAGCAGTACTTC. Residues: CSVAQELAGPYEQYF.

The chain is built from TRBV7-2 and TRBJ2-7; D is ambiguous. Trimming shortened V by 3 bases and J by 3 bases, and 9 bases separated the two germline ends. The germline V gene has CDR1 SGHTA and CDR2 FQGNSA. CDR3 length equals 13 residues. CDR3 amino acids: CASSFSRFYEQYF. The CDR3 DNA reads as TGTGCCAGCAGCTTCAGCAGGTTCTACGAGCAGTACTTC.

V usage is TRBV2 and J usage is TRBJ1-1; no clear D gene. The CDR3 consists of 13 residues. CDR1 and CDR2 (germline): SNHLY, FYNNEI. V shed 3 bases and J shed 3 bases, with 8 bases lying between them. The CDR3 DNA is TGTGCCAGCAGTGAGTTGACGGACACTGAAGCTTTCTTT. The encoded protein is CASSELTDTEAFF. The full variable domain, completed using reference TRBV2 and TRBJ1-1, is EPEVTQTPSHQVTQMGQEVILRCVPISNHLYFYWYRQILGQKVEFLVSFYNNEISEKSEIFDDQFSVERPDGSNFTLKIRSTKLEDSAMYFCASSELTDTEAFFGQGTRLTVV.

The V and J genes are TRBV5-1 and TRBJ2-7, with TRBD2 as a possible D gene (5 bases). This CDR3 has 13 residues. The V and J ends lost 4 bases and 4 bases respectively, with 12 bases between them. CDR1 SGHRS and CDR2 YFSETQ come from the germline V gene. This chain's CDR3 is CASSPGLTYEQYF. CDR3 in DNA: TGCGCCAGCAGCCCCGGACTGACTTACGAGCAGTACTTC.

V and J are TRBV5-1 and TRBJ1-1; D remains ambiguous. Germline-derived CDR1 and CDR2 are SGHRS and YFSETQ. V gave up 0 bases and J gave up 6 bases, with 15 bases separating them. The CDR3 is 15 residues long. The CDR3: CASSLVPGGSSEAFF. DNA of the CDR3: TGCGCCAGCAGCTTGGTTCCGGGTGGATCCTCTGAAGCTTTCTTT.

The chain employs TRBV28 and TRBJ1-6; D is possibly TRBD1 (5 bases). The V end was cut by 5 bases, the J end by 3 bases, with 8 bases between. Germline V CDR1 and CDR2: MDHEN, SYDVKM. This CDR3 comprises 14 residues. Written as DNA, the CDR3 is TGTGCCAGCAGTGGACAAAGCTATAATTCACCCCTCCACTTT. This encodes CASSGQSYNSPLHF.

This chain joins TRBV19 and TRBJ1-1, with D uncertain. This CDR3 is built from 17 residues. With 1 base removed from V and 3 bases from J, the gap between germline ends came to 18 bases. Per the germline V gene, CDR1 is LNHDA and CDR2 is SQIVND (reference sequence). Here the CDR3 reads CASSIGAGVSKDTEAFF. In DNA form, the CDR3 reads TGTGCCAGTAGTATAGGAGCAGGAGTCTCTAAGGACACTGAAGCTTTCTTT.

CDR3 amino acids: CASSLLLGTLSYEQYF. CDR3 nucleotide sequence: TGTGCCAGCAGCTTACTTTTGGGGACTTTGTCCTACGAGCAGTACTTC. The chain links TRBV7-9 to TRBJ2-7; possible D gene TRBD2, 6 bases. The CDR3 is 16 residues long. The V end was cut by 2 bases, the J end by 1 base, with 15 bases between. Per the germline V gene, CDR1 is SEHNR and CDR2 is FQNEAQ (reference sequence).

This clonotype showed up just once. The J gene is TRBJ1-5, the V gene TRBV20-1; 8 nucleotides line up with TRBD1. Germline lookup yields CDR1 DFQATT and CDR2 SNEGSKA (reference sequence). The length of the CDR3 is 18 residues. V was clipped by 5 bases and J by 0 bases; unmatched bases: 15. CDR3 DNA sequence: TGCAGTGCTTGCCCCCAGGGGGCGGAGGGGTATAGCAATCAGCCCCAGCATTTT. Translation: CSACPQGAEGYSNQPQHF.

The genes are TRBV6-1 and TRBJ1-1; D not certain. V dropped 1 base and J dropped 3 bases, with 15 bases sitting between them. The length of the CDR3 is 16 residues. Germline V gene sequence: CDR1 MNHNS, CDR2 SASEGT. The CDR3 is CASSEVLVGLDTEAFF. In nucleotides, the CDR3 is TGTGCCAGCAGTGAAGTACTCGTCGGGCTGGACACTGAAGCTTTCTTT.

This chain connects TRBV5-6 to TRBJ2-7; 7 bases map to TRBD1. The CDR3 has 15 amino acids. Germline CDR1 reads SGHDT; CDR2 reads YYEEEE. After removal of 0 bases from V and 3 bases from J, the junction contained 6 bases not matched to a gene. CDR3 DNA: TGTGCCAGCAGCTTGGGGACAGGTCCAATCTACGAGCAGTACGTC. It is translated as CASSLGTGPIYEQYV.

The CDR3 loop is CAIGGRALGYNEQFF. The CDR3 nucleotides are TGTGCTATCGGGGGGAGGGCCCTCGGGTACAATGAGCAGTTCTTC. The rearrangement joins TRBV12-5 to TRBJ2-1, with TRBD2 matching over 7 bases. V lost 10 bases and J lost 4; bases outside the gene matches: 13. In germline, CDR1 is LGHNT, CDR2 FRNRAP. The CDR3 is 15 residues long. The full variable domain, completed using reference TRBV12-5 and TRBJ2-1, is DARVTQTPRHKVTEMGQEVTMRCQPILGHNTVFWYRQTMMQGLELLAYFRNRAPLDDSGMPKDRFSAEMPDATLATLKIQPSEPRDSAVYFCAIGGRALGYNEQFFGPGTRLTVL.

The chain uses TRBV28 and TRBJ1-5; 8 nucleotides line up with TRBD1. The germline CDR1 and CDR2 sequences are MDHEN and SYDVKM. The CDR3 consists of 17 residues. V was clipped by 6 bases and J by 0 bases; unmatched bases: 10. The DNA for the CDR3 is TGTGCCAGCAGCCCGGACAGGGTAGGGAATAGCAATCAGCCCCAGCATTTT. Amino acid sequence: CASSPDRVGNSNQPQHF.

The V and J genes are TRBV2 and TRBJ2-5, with TRBD2 matching over 7 bases. V was pared by 1 base and J by 5 bases, with 7 bases of the junction left unmatched. Germline V gives CDR1 SNHLY, CDR2 FYNNEI. This CDR3 contains 15 residues. The CDR3 loop reads CASSEGLSGPETQYF. The CDR3 DNA sequence: TGTGCCAGCAGTGAAGGACTTAGCGGGCCCGAGACCCAGTACTTC.

V usage is TRBV4-1 and J usage is TRBJ2-2, with D unresolved. Germline CDR1 is MGHRA and CDR2 is YSYEKL. The V end lost 2 bases, the J end lost 7 bases, and 5 bases lay between the germline ends. The CDR3 spans 12 residues. The CDR3 reads CASSQTGGELFF. The CDR3 nucleotides are TGCGCCAGCAGCCAAACGGGCGGGGAGCTGTTTTTT.

This sequence joins TRBV4-2 and TRBJ2-7, with a weak D call TRBD2 (6 bases). The V end was cut by 0 bases, the J end by 1 base, with 10 bases between. Germline CDR1 reads LGHNA; CDR2 reads YNFKEQ. CDR3 length: 15 residues. DNA of the CDR3: TGTGCCAGCAGCCAAGATCGGGGAGGATCCTACGAGCAGTACGTC. This gives the protein CASSQDRGGSYEQYV.

The V and J genes are TRBV4-1 and TRBJ1-1; 9 bases map to TRBD1. The junction had 19 bases not matched to a gene; V was cut back by 8 bases and J by 0 bases. Germline CDR1 and CDR2: MGHRA and YSYEKL. The CDR3 spans 19 residues. The CDR3 sequence: CASGFPCWDRVSMNTEAFF. The CDR3 DNA reads TGCGCCAGCGGTTTCCCCTGTTGGGACAGGGTCAGCATGAACACTGAAGCTTTCTTT.